A single sample is the source of the 23 T cell receptor beta chains below, sequenced in a study of T cell responses to AZD1222 COVID-19 vaccine. The protocol was immunoSEQ multiplex PCR, while the TCRdb copy is restricted to in-frame clones and leaves out a portion. The repertoire holds over 60,000 clones, with about 80% as singletons. The sample was peripheral blood, taken 28 days after the second AZD1222 dose. The receptors originated from an adult who received the AZD1222 COVID-19 vaccine.

This clone was detected only once. This sequence joins TRBV29-1 and TRBJ2-5, with D possibly matching TRBD2 (5 bases). V lost 7 bases to trimming and J lost 1 base, with 19 bases between them. The CDR3 has 15 residues. The germline V gene has CDR1 SQVTM and CDR2 ANQGSEA. The DNA for the CDR3 is TGCAGCGCCGACACTGATCCCGGGATCCAAGAGACCCAGTACTTC. Amino acids: CSADTDPGIQETQYF.

This clone showed up just a few times. The rearrangement uses TRBV5-6 and TRBJ1-1; no reliable D call. V was pared by 2 bases and J by 0 bases, with 8 bases between. The CDR3 runs to 14 residues. In germline, CDR1 is SGHDT, CDR2 YYEEEE. The CDR3 DNA is TGTGCCAGCAGCTTCATCAGGATGAACACTGAAGCTTTCTTT. This sequence encodes CASSFIRMNTEAFF.

In this sample, this clone turned up a few times. V usage is TRBV19 and J usage is TRBJ1-5; 9 bases are shared with TRBD1. CDR1 and CDR2 (germline): LNHDA, SQIVND (reference sequence). This CDR3 has 17 amino acids. The V gene end was trimmed by 3 bases and the J gene end by 6 bases; junction bases not matched to a gene: 12. This chain's CDR3 is CASSIFWDREYSQPQHF. The CDR3 DNA is TGTGCCAGTAGTATTTTCTGGGACAGGGAATACAGTCAGCCCCAGCATTTT. Full variable domain (remainder filled in from reference TRBV19 and TRBJ1-5): DGGITQSPKYLFRKEGQNVTLSCEQNLNHDAMYWYRQDPGQGLRLIYYSQIVNDFQKGDIAEGYSVSREKKESFPLTVTSAQKNPTAFYLCASSIFWDREYSQPQHFGDGTRLSIL.

The rearrangement joins TRBV7-2 to TRBJ1-3, with D tentatively TRBD1 (6 bases). This CDR3 is 15 amino acids long. Germline CDR1 SGHTA, CDR2 FQGNSA. V dropped 3 bases and J dropped 0 bases, with 9 bases sitting between them. CDR3 region: CASSFKGGSGNTIYF. The CDR3 nucleotides read TGTGCCAGCAGCTTTAAGGGGGGCTCTGGAAACACCATATATTTT.

The CDR3: CASSLTANYGYTF. The CDR3 DNA sequence: TGCGCCAGCAGCCTCACAGCGAACTATGGCTACACCTTC. The chain uses TRBV5-1 and TRBJ1-2; no clear D. Trimming pared 4 bases from V and 2 bases from J, leaving 9 bases between. From germline, CDR1 is SGHRS and CDR2 YFSETQ. The CDR3 is made up of 13 amino acids. The complete variable domain, with remaining parts taken from reference TRBV5-1 and TRBJ1-2, reads KAGVTQTPRYLIKTRGQQVTLSCSPISGHRSVSWYQQTPGQGLQFLFEYFSETQRNKGNFPGRFSGRQFSNSRSEMNVSTLELGDSALYLCASSLTANYGYTFGSGTRLTVV.

The chain carries TRBV6-2 or TRBV6-3 and TRBJ1-3; D is uncertain. The CDR3 extends over 15 amino acids. Germline lookup yields CDR1 MNHEY and CDR2 SVGEGT. V lost 5 bases to trimming and J lost 2 bases, with 13 bases between them. CDR3 protein: CASSLERGPGNTIYF. The CDR3 DNA follows: TGTGCCAGCAGTCTAGAGCGAGGACCTGGAAACACCATATATTTT.

This chain uses TRBV3-1 (or the pseudogene TRBV3-2) with TRBJ1-5; D is undetermined. The CDR3 length is 16 residues. The V gene lost 1 base and the J gene lost 2 bases, with 12 bases spanning the gap. CDR1 and CDR2 (germline): LGHDT, YNNKEL (reference sequence). CDR3 sequence (DNA): TGTGCCAGCAGCCAAGGTATCGGAGCAGGCAATCAGCCCCAGCATTTT. Translating gives CASSQGIGAGNQPQHF.

The chain is built from TRBV14 and TRBJ1-3; tentatively, D is TRBD1 (5 bases). Trimming stripped 2 bases from V and 4 bases from J, with 12 bases between. CDR1 and CDR2 (germline): SGHDN, FVKESK. The CDR3 sequence is 15 residues long. CDR3 sequence reads: CASSQFGGVGNTIYF. The CDR3, as DNA: TGTGCCAGCAGCCAATTCGGAGGGGTAGGAAACACCATATATTTT.

This chain uses TRBV3-1 (or the pseudogene TRBV3-2) with TRBJ2-7; D is perhaps TRBD1 (7 bases). CDR1 and CDR2 (germline): LGHDT, YNNKEL (reference sequence). V was clipped by 4 bases and J by 7 bases, with 17 bases between them. The CDR3 loop spans 14 amino acids. CDR3 loop: CASSPTEGAGEQYF. The CDR3 DNA reads as TGTGCCAGCAGCCCGACTGAGGGGGCGGGGGAGCAGTACTTC.

This clone has only a few counts. The chain is built from TRBV7-2 and TRBJ1-5, with TRBD1 matching 9 bases. Trimming removed 5 bases from V and 4 bases from J; junction bases left unmatched: 6. This CDR3 region has 15 residues. The germline V gene has CDR1 SGHTA and CDR2 FQGNSA. The CDR3 DNA reads as TGTGCCAGCAGCACGGACAGGGGAGGAAATCAGCCCCAGCATTTT. This codes for CASSTDRGGNQPQHF.

The V call is TRBV6-5, the J call TRBJ1-2; D gene ambiguous. This CDR3 spans 14 amino acids. The germline V gene has CDR1 MNHEY and CDR2 SVGAGI. V lost 0 bases and J 7 bases, leaving 12 bases between the germline ends. CDR3 sequence reads: CASSYSTGEAGYTF. The CDR3 bases are TGTGCCAGCAGTTACTCGACCGGGGAGGCTGGCTACACCTTC.

The chain carries TRBV15 and TRBJ1-3; maybe TRBD1 (6 bases). The germline gives CDR1 LNHNV, CDR2 YYDKDF (reference sequence). The CDR3 spans 15 residues. V lost 5 bases to trimming and J lost 2 bases, with 13 bases between them. CDR3 region: CATSAGTSTGNTIYF. In DNA, the CDR3 is TGTGCCACCAGCGCCGGGACAAGCACTGGAAACACCATATATTTT.

The rearrangement joins TRBV15 to TRBJ1-2, with a possible D match to TRBD1 (5 bases). Trimming took off 0 bases at V and 10 bases at J, with 18 bases between the two ends. Germline values: CDR1 LNHNV, CDR2 YYDKDF (reference sequence). This CDR3 has 15 amino acids. CDR3 amino acids: CATSRDLNQGDDYTF. DNA of the CDR3: TGTGCCACCAGCAGAGACCTTAATCAGGGCGATGACTACACCTTC.

The genes are TRBV29-1 and TRBJ1-3, with a possible D match to TRBD1 (6 bases). Between the trimmed V and J ends, which lost 7 bases and 0 bases, there was a span of 10 bases. Germline V gene sequence: CDR1 SQVTM, CDR2 ANQGSEA. This CDR3 has 13 amino acids. Here the CDR3 reads CSAGTYSGNTIYF. DNA of the CDR3: TGCAGCGCTGGGACATACTCTGGAAACACCATATATTTT. Full variable domain (missing parts from reference TRBV29-1 and TRBJ1-3): SAVISQKPSRDICQRGTSLTIQCQVDSQVTMMFWYRQQPGQSLTLIATANQGSEATYESGFVIDKFPISRPNLTFSTLTVSNMSPEDSSIYLCSAGTYSGNTIYFGEGSWLTVV.

V and J are TRBV7-9 and TRBJ2-5, with TRBD1 matching over 9 bases. Losses at the gene ends were 2 bases for V and 2 bases for J; bases not matched to a gene: 6. This CDR3 has 16 residues. CDR1 is SEHNR and CDR2 is FQNEAQ in the germline V gene (reference sequence). The CDR3 loop reads CASSLTRTGAQETQYF. The CDR3 region has the DNA TGTGCCAGCAGCTTAACACGGACAGGGGCACAAGAGACCCAGTACTTC.

This chain uses TRBV6-5 with TRBJ2-4, with D perhaps TRBD1 (6 bases). The V end lost 2 bases, the J end lost 6 bases, and 17 bases lay between the germline ends. The germline gives CDR1 MNHEY, CDR2 SVGAGI. There are 16 residues in the CDR3. The CDR3 nucleotides are TGTGCCAGCAGTTACGCCAGGCCAGGACAGCTAAACATTCAGTACTTC. Translated, it gives CASSYARPGQLNIQYF.

This sequence joins TRBV28 and TRBJ1-2; D uncertain. With 2 bases removed from V and 4 bases from J, the gap between germline ends came to 17 bases. In germline, CDR1 is MDHEN, CDR2 SYDVKM. This CDR3 is built from 16 residues. The CDR3 DNA is TGTGCCAGCAGTTTACTCCCTCAAGCCGGTGGCTATGGCTACACCTTC. This encodes CASSLLPQAGGYGYTF.

The genes are TRBV11-2 and TRBJ2-5, with D tentatively TRBD1 or TRBD2 (5 bases each). The germline gives CDR1 SGHAT, CDR2 FQNNGV. The CDR3 is made up of 14 amino acids. Between the trimmed V and J ends, which lost 4 bases and 1 base, there was a span of 10 bases. The CDR3 DNA reads as TGTGCCAGCAGCTCGGGACCCGCCCAAGAGACCCAGTACTTC. It codes for CASSSGPAQETQYF.

The chain uses TRBV9 and TRBJ1-1; 8 nucleotides match TRBD1. CDR1 and CDR2 from the germline V gene are SGDLS and YYNGEE. The junction had 7 bases not matched to a gene; V was cut back by 2 bases and J by 4 bases. This CDR3 has 15 amino acids. The CDR3 DNA reads as TGTGCCAGCAGCGTCGACAGGGGCTTGGTCACTGAAGCTTTCTTT. Its translation is CASSVDRGLVTEAFF.

To note about this clone: This CDR3 is also generated by other DNA sequences in the sample. The rearrangement uses TRBV5-1 and TRBJ2-5; TRBD2 matches at 10 bases. The CDR3 covers 16 residues. The germline V gene encodes CDR1 SGHRS and CDR2 YFSETQ. Unmatched junction bases numbered 10, after V lost 4 bases and J lost 4 bases. The CDR3 protein is CASSLAGTSVPETQYF. The CDR3 region has the DNA TGCGCCAGCAGCCTGGCCGGGACTAGCGTCCCAGAGACCCAGTACTTC.

The CDR3 DNA is TGTGCCAGTATTTTATGGGAGGAAGAGACCCAGTACTTC. Translation: CASILWEEETQYF. J is TRBJ2-5 and V is TRBV19; D perhaps matches TRBD2 (6 bases). Looked up from germline, CDR1 is LNHDA and CDR2 is SQIVND (reference sequence). This CDR3 is 13 amino acids long. With 7 bases removed from V and 3 bases from J, the gap between germline ends came to 12 bases.

The genes are TRBV2 and TRBJ2-7; D is perhaps TRBD1 or TRBD2 (5 bases each). Germline V CDR1 and CDR2: SNHLY, FYNNEI. This CDR3 comprises 13 residues. The ends were cut back, 7 bases at V and 2 bases at J, with 12 bases in the middle. CDR3 sequence (DNA): TGTGCCAGCATGAGGGACCGAGCCTACGAGCAGTACTTC. This codes for CASMRDRAYEQYF.

The chain employs TRBV27 and TRBJ1-1; unclear D gene. Germline lookup yields CDR1 MNHEY and CDR2 SMNVEV (reference sequence). The CDR3 runs 12 residues. Between the trimmed V and J ends, which lost 6 bases and 4 bases, there was a span of 9 bases. The CDR3 loop reads CASRRGSTEAFF. DNA for the CDR3: TGTGCCAGCAGAAGAGGGTCCACTGAAGCTTTCTTT.